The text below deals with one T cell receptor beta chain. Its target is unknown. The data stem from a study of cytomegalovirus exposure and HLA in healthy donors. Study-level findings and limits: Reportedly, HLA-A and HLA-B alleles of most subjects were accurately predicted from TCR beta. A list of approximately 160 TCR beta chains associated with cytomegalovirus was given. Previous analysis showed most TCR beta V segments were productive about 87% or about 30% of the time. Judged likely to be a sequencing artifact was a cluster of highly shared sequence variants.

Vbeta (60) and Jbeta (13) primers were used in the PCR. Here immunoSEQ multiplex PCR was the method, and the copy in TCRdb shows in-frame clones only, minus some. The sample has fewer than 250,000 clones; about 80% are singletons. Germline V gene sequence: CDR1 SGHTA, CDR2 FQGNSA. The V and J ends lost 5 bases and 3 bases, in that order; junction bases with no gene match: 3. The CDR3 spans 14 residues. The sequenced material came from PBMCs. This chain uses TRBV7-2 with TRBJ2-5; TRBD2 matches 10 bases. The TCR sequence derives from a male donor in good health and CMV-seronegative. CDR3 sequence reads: CASSRGLAKETQYF. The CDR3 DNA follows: TGTGCCAGCAGCAGGGGACTAGCGAAAGAGACCCAGTACTTC.